This T cell receptor (beta chain) appears in the sequencing data of a study of blood T cell repertoires in COVID-19. For the study at large: Acute and convalescent COVID-19 specimens originated in the United States, Italy and Spain.

This CDR3 spans 14 amino acids. Trimming took 5 bases from V and 3 from J; bases not matched to a gene: 7. Germline CDR1 reads MNHEY; CDR2 reads SVGEGT. The assay was immunoSEQ multiplex PCR, and TCRdb's table has in-frame clones only and misses some. The data show under 250,000 clones, roughly four fifths seen once. Followed over time, Seattle patients had been enrolled while infection was active. The count of this clone is one. Material: peripheral blood. This clonotype was obtained from a woman aged 70-85 years with COVID-19, enrolled during active disease. The rearrangement uses TRBV6-2 or TRBV6-3 and TRBJ2-7; 7 nucleotides align to TRBD1. The CDR3 region has the DNA TGTGCCAGCAGTCGACAGGGTTGGGGCTACGAGCAGTACTTC. Translation: CASSRQGWGYEQYF.